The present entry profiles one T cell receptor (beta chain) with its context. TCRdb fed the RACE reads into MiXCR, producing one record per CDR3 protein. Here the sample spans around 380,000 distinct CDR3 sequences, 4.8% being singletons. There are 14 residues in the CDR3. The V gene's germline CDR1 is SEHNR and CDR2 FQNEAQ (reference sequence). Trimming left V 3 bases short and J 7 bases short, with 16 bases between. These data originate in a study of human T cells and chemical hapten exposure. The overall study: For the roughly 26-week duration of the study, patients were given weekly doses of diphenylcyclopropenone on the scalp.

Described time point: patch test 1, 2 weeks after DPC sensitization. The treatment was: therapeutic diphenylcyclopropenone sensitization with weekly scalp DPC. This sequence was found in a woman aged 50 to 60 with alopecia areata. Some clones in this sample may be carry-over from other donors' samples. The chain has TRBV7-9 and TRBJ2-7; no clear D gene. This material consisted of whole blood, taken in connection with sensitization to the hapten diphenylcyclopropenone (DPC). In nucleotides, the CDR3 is TGTGCCAGCAGCTTTAAAGTGAACCCCTGGGAGCAGTACTTC. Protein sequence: CASSFKVNPWEQYF.